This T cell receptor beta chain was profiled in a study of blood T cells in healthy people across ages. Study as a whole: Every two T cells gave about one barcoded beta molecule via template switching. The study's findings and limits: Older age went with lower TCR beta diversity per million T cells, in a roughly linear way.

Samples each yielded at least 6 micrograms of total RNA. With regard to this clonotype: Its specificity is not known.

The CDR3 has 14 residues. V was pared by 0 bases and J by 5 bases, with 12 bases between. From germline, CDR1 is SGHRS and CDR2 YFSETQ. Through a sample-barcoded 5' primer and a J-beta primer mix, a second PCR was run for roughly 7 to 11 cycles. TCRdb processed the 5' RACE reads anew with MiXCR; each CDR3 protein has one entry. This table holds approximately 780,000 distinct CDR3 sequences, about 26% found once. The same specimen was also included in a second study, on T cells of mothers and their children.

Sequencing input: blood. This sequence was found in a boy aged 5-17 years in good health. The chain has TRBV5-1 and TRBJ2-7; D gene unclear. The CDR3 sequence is CASSLGQKEDEQYF. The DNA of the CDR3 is TGCGCCAGCAGCTTGGGGCAGAAAGAGGACGAGCAGTACTTC.